This T cell receptor (beta chain) comes out of a study of blood T cells in healthy people across ages. Points from the study as a whole: Donors of long life had a larger count of naive CD4+ cells and greater diversity than aged donors.

The second PCR ran 7 to 11 cycles with a sample-barcoded 5' primer and J-beta primers. TCRdb reanalysed the 5' RACE reads using MiXCR and keeps one entry per CDR3 protein. The table has 1.5 million to 2 million distinct CDR3 sequences, approximately 40% seen once. J lost 3 bases, V lost 1 base, and 6 bases had no gene match. The CDR3 runs 16 residues. Germline lookup yields CDR1 LGHDT and CDR2 YNNKEL (reference sequence). This clonotype showed up just a few times. The target antigen is unknown. This receptor was identified in a human donor in good health. The rearrangement joins TRBV3-1 to TRBJ2-7; 10 nucleotides align to TRBD2. Sequenced material: blood. This CDR3 reads CASSQASGGADYEQYF. CDR3 DNA sequence: TGTGCCAGCAGCCAAGCCAGCGGGGGGGCGGACTACGAGCAGTACTTC.